The 24 T cell receptor beta chains listed next were all sequenced from one sample in a study of blood T cell repertoires in COVID-19. Using immunoSEQ multiplex PCR, the repertoire was profiled, and TCRdb retains in-frame clones only, with some absent. Of 240,000 or so clones in the sample, around 86% are singletons; the top ten hold about 2%. The sequenced sample consisted of peripheral blood. Receptor source: a man aged 30 to 45 who had recovered from COVID-19.

This chain links TRBV4-1 with TRBJ2-5; D remains unclear. The CDR3 extends over 13 amino acids. Per the germline V gene, CDR1 is MGHRA and CDR2 is YSYEKL. V was pared by 3 bases and J by 1 base, with 6 bases between. The CDR3 is CASSQAFQETQYF. In DNA, the CDR3 is TGCGCCAGCAGCCAGGCCTTCCAAGAGACCCAGTACTTC.

Comments on this clone: No DNA is shown, since the ends of the CDR3 on it are uncertain; the CDR3 is the one TCRdb lists. The J gene is TRBJ1-5, the V gene TRBV6-2 or TRBV6-3; TRBD1, the table's D call, lacks a check against the DNA. The CDR3 is 16 amino acids long, termini counted. Germline loops: CDR1 MNHEY, CDR2 SVGEGT. This chain's CDR3 is CASSLSGVPSNQPQHF.

This clone was seen just once. This chain uses TRBV7-2 with TRBJ1-2; D not certain. CDR3 size: 14 residues. Per germline, CDR1 SGHTA and CDR2 FQGNSA. V dropped 1 base and J dropped 7 bases, with 13 bases sitting between them. CDR3 protein: CASSLVHEGGGYTF. The CDR3 DNA follows: TGTGCCAGCAGCTTAGTGCACGAAGGCGGTGGCTACACCTTC. Combining the CDR3 with reference TRBV7-2 and TRBJ1-2 gives the whole variable domain GAGVSQSPSNKVTEKGKDVELRCDPISGHTALYWYRQSLGQGLEFLIYFQGNSAPDKSGLPSDRFSAERTGGSVSTLTIQRTQQEDSAVYLCASSLVHEGGGYTFGSGTRLTVV.

The chain joins TRBV7-9 to TRBJ2-1, with D unclear. The CDR3 spans 12 residues. V was pared by 5 bases and J by 8 bases, with 10 bases between. CDR1 and CDR2 from the germline V gene are SEHNR and FQNEAQ (reference sequence). CDR3 in DNA: TGTGCCAGCAGCCGATCGAGATATGAGCAGTTCTTC. Protein product: CASSRSRYEQFF.

CDR3 amino acids: CASSRGQGVSPLHF. The CDR3 DNA sequence: TGCGCCAGCAGCAGGGGACAGGGTGTTTCACCCCTCCACTTT. This chain joins TRBV5-1 and TRBJ1-6; 9 bases fit TRBD1. The CDR3 is 14 amino acids. Germline loops: CDR1 SGHRS, CDR2 YFSETQ. The V segment lost 4 bases and the J segment 9 bases; nucleotides outside the gene matches: 5.

The chain links TRBV4-1 to TRBJ1-5; D is unclear. The CDR3 totals 14 residues. Trimming pared 0 bases from V and 9 bases from J, leaving 12 bases between. CDR1 and CDR2 from the germline V gene are MGHRA and YSYEKL. CDR3 residues: CASSQEEVARPQHF. In DNA, the CDR3 is TGCGCCAGCAGCCAAGAGGAGGTGGCTCGGCCCCAGCATTTT.

The chain recombines TRBV11-3 with TRBJ2-5; D tentatively fits TRBD1 or TRBD2 (6 bases each). The V end was cut by 5 bases, the J end by 1 base, with 14 bases between. CDR1 is SGHNT, CDR2 YENEEA, per germline. The length of the CDR3 is 15 residues. The CDR3 nucleotides are TGTGCCAGCAGCCTAGGGAGGACAGTCCAAGAGACCCAGTACTTC. Amino acid sequence: CASSLGRTVQETQYF.

This clone was observed a handful of times. The chain carries TRBV6-5 and TRBJ2-5; 10 bases are a match to TRBD2. With V trimmed by 0 bases and J by 3 bases, 4 bases remained unmatched. CDR1 is MNHEY, CDR2 SVGAGI, per germline. This CDR3 comprises 16 residues. DNA of the CDR3: TGTGCCAGCAGTTACTCGGTCGGGACTAGCGAAGAGACCCAGTACTTC. As protein: CASSYSVGTSEETQYF.

V is TRBV2 and J is TRBJ1-2; the D is unclear. Germline V gene lookup returns CDR1 SNHLY and CDR2 FYNNEI. V lost 6 bases and J lost 7, with 18 bases in between. The CDR3 sequence is 14 residues long. The chain's CDR3 is CASREIDLGSGYTF. The CDR3 nucleotides read TGTGCCAGCAGGGAAATCGATCTCGGTTCTGGCTACACCTTC. Full variable domain (rest looked up from reference TRBV2 and TRBJ1-2): EPEVTQTPSHQVTQMGQEVILRCVPISNHLYFYWYRQILGQKVEFLVSFYNNEISEKSEIFDDQFSVERPDGSNFTLKIRSTKLEDSAMYFCASREIDLGSGYTFGSGTRLTVV.

The chain links TRBV15 to TRBJ2-6; 7 bases are shared with TRBD1. The V gene's germline CDR1 is LNHNV and CDR2 YYDKDF (reference sequence). The CDR3 runs to 16 residues. Trimming cost V 7 bases and J 0 bases; bases outside gene matches: 6. In nucleotides, the CDR3 is TGTGCCACCACCCGTGGGACAGACTCTGGGGCCAACGTCCTGACTTTC. Residues: CATTRGTDSGANVLTF.

The chain has TRBV19 and TRBJ2-2, with TRBD2 as a possible D gene (6 bases). CDR1 and CDR2 from the germline V gene are LNHDA and SQIVND (reference sequence). The CDR3 runs to 15 residues. Trimming left V 4 bases short and J 5 bases short, with 14 bases between. CDR3 nucleotide sequence: TGTGCCAGTAGTAAAAGGGACTGGAGAACCGGGGAGCTGTTTTTT. It translates to CASSKRDWRTGELFF.

This chain links TRBV12-3 or TRBV12-4 with TRBJ1-6, with D possibly being TRBD1 (5 bases). Trimming stripped 3 bases from V and 11 bases from J, with 8 bases between. CDR3 length: 12 amino acids. The CDR3 is CASSFGGPPLHF. In nucleotides, the CDR3 is TGTGCCAGCAGTTTCGGGGGTCCACCCCTCCACTTT.

The V gene is TRBV13, the J gene TRBJ1-1, with D unclear. Germline lookup yields CDR1 PRHDT and CDR2 FYEKMQ (reference sequence). The V end lost 1 base, the J end lost 11 bases, and 14 bases lay between the germline ends. This CDR3 region has 13 residues. Here the CDR3 reads CASSLAAGVRAFF. CDR3 sequence (DNA): TGTGCCAGCAGCTTAGCCGCCGGGGTGCGGGCTTTCTTT.

This chain connects TRBV6-1 to TRBJ2-5; tentative D call: TRBD2 (5 bases). The V gene lost 0 bases and the J gene lost 5 bases, with 13 bases spanning the gap. The CDR3 totals 15 residues. In germline, CDR1 is MNHNS, CDR2 SASEGT. This CDR3 reads CASSEAPGGSETQYF. For the CDR3, the DNA is TGTGCCAGCAGTGAAGCCCCTGGTGGGAGTGAGACCCAGTACTTC.

The CDR3 protein is CASSQPGVRTGELFF. CDR3 bases: TGTGCCAGCAGCCAACCGGGGGTTCGGACCGGGGAGCTGTTTTTT. The chain combines TRBV7-9 with TRBJ2-2; D may be TRBD2 (6 bases). In germline, CDR1 is SEHNR, CDR2 FQNEAQ (reference sequence). Trimming took 5 bases from V and 5 from J, leaving 15 bases between them. CDR3 length: 15 amino acids.

The gene calls are TRBV11-2 and TRBJ1-1, with D tentatively TRBD1 (5 bases). This CDR3 is built from 12 residues. The V end lost 2 bases, the J end lost 5 bases, and 6 bases lay between the germline ends. Germline V lookup: CDR1 SGHAT, CDR2 FQNNGV. In DNA form, the CDR3 reads TGTGCCAGCAGCTTACCAGGGACTGAAGCTTTCTTT. It specifies CASSLPGTEAFF.

The rearrangement joins TRBV4-1 to TRBJ1-2; 7 bases fit TRBD1. The CDR3 has 16 residues. V shed 3 bases, J shed 7 bases, and the junction held 14 bases outside the gene matches. Germline assignment: CDR1 MGHRA and CDR2 YSYEKL. The CDR3 sequence is CASSHLSLRGFAGYTF. The CDR3 DNA reads as TGCGCCAGCAGCCACCTCTCCCTCAGGGGGTTTGCTGGCTACACCTTC.

The rearrangement links TRBV5-4 to TRBJ2-5, with D possibly matching TRBD2 (6 bases). The V end lost 6 bases, the J end lost 5 bases, and 23 bases lay between the germline ends. The germline CDR1 and CDR2 sequences are SGHNT and YYREEE (reference sequence). CDR3 length: 16 residues. The DNA for the CDR3 is TGTGCCAGCATCCCCGACCTGGCGGGGCGTGGGGAGACCCAGTACTTC. Its translation: CASIPDLAGRGETQYF.

This clone was seen a single time. CDR3 in amino acids: CASSQVRGETQYF. In nucleotides, the CDR3 is TGTGCCAGCAGCCAAGTACGAGGAGAGACCCAGTACTTC. J is TRBJ2-5 and V is TRBV3-1 (or the pseudogene TRBV3-2); D gene ambiguous. The germline gives CDR1 LGHDT, CDR2 YNNKEL (reference sequence). The V and J ends lost 1 base and 4 bases respectively, with 7 bases between them. The CDR3 sequence is 13 residues long.

The rearrangement uses TRBV1 and TRBJ1-5. TRBV1 is noted as a pseudogene. The CDR3 runs 16 residues. The CDR3 bases are TGCACCAGCAGCCAAGATGAGCCCATCCTCAATCAGCCCCAGCATTTT. Translating gives CTSSQDEPILNQPQHF.

J is TRBJ1-6 and V is TRBV13, with 8 bases fitting TRBD1. Germline CDR1 PRHDT, CDR2 FYEKMQ (reference sequence). CDR3 size: 16 residues. V shed 6 bases and J 7 bases; nucleotides not matched to a gene: 11. CDR3 nucleotide sequence: TGTGCCAGCAGGACCTACCGGGACAGGACCAATTCACCCCTCCACTTT. It is translated as CASRTYRDRTNSPLHF.

Only one count was recorded for this clone. This rearrangement joins TRBV6-5 to TRBJ1-1, with D hard to call. This CDR3 spans 14 amino acids. The germline V gene encodes CDR1 MNHEY and CDR2 SVGAGI. The V gene lost 0 bases and the J gene lost 1 base, with 6 bases spanning the gap. CDR3 nucleotides: TGTGCCAGCAGTTACTCCGGGGAGAACACTGAAGCTTTCTTT. It specifies CASSYSGENTEAFF.

This clone has only a few counts. V and J are TRBV10-3 and TRBJ1-1; weak D call: TRBD1 (5 bases). The CDR3 has 14 residues. The V gene lost 4 bases and the J gene lost 1 base, with 10 bases spanning the gap. In germline, CDR1 is ENHRY, CDR2 SYGVKD. CDR3 loop: CAISGGIQNTEAFF. In nucleotides, the CDR3 is TGTGCCATCAGTGGGGGCATCCAGAACACTGAAGCTTTCTTT.

This clone was recorded once. This chain's CDR3 is CASSAQGKETQYF. CDR3 coding DNA: TGTGCCAGCAGCGCACAGGGGAAAGAGACCCAGTACTTC. This rearrangement joins TRBV5-5 to TRBJ2-5, with 7 nucleotides matching TRBD1. The germline V gene encodes CDR1 SGHKS and CDR2 YYEKEE (reference sequence). J gave up 3 bases and V 4 bases, and 3 bases lay outside the gene matches. This CDR3 region has 13 residues.